The 17 T cell receptor beta chains listed next were all sequenced from one sample in a study of shared clonotypes between healthy human individuals. This table comes from immunoSEQ multiplex PCR, and its TCRdb copy is limited to in-frame clones, with some not included. The data hold 2 million to 3 million clones, with 93% observed a single time. Sequenced: naive CD4+ T cells from PBMCs. Subset defined: CD45RA+ positively selected. These receptors all come from a man aged 18 to 30 in good health. Some clones in this sample may be carry-over from other donors' samples.

This chain links TRBV28 with TRBJ2-1; D gene uncertain. Germline lookup yields CDR1 MDHEN and CDR2 SYDVKM. V was pared by 2 bases and J by 6 bases, with 5 bases between. The CDR3 spans 12 residues. For the CDR3, the DNA is TGTGCCAGCAGTTTACGGTTCAATGAGCAGTTCTTC. Protein: CASSLRFNEQFF.

This chain connects TRBV19 to TRBJ2-1; no clear D gene. CDR3 size: 15 residues. Germline V gene data show CDR1 as LNHDA and CDR2 as SQIVND (reference sequence). V shed 3 bases and J shed 3 bases, with 12 bases lying between them. The CDR3 here is CASSIADKRYNEQFF. In DNA, the CDR3 is TGTGCCAGTAGTATTGCTGACAAACGCTACAATGAGCAGTTCTTC.

The chain couples TRBV29-1 to TRBJ1-1, with TRBD1 identical over 8 bases. J was trimmed by 4 bases and V by 7 bases; bases with no gene match: 8. Germline CDR1 is SQVTM and CDR2 is ANQGSEA. The CDR3 extends over 13 amino acids. For the CDR3, the DNA is TGCAGCGCTGACAGGGGCGGGGGCACTGAAGCTTTCTTT. Encoded protein: CSADRGGGTEAFF.

The chain links TRBV30 to TRBJ2-1; no clear D gene. From germline, CDR1 is GTSNPN and CDR2 SVGIG (reference sequence). Trimming stripped 2 bases from V and 3 bases from J, with 8 bases between. The CDR3 runs 13 residues. The CDR3 loop is CAWSPDHYNEQFF. The CDR3 nucleotides are TGTGCCTGGAGTCCGGACCACTACAATGAGCAGTTCTTC.

This rearrangement joins TRBV5-1 to TRBJ2-7; the D gene is possibly TRBD2 (6 bases). CDR1 is SGHRS, CDR2 YFSETQ, per germline. This CDR3 region has 15 residues. Trimming cost V 4 bases and J 0 bases, with 14 bases left between them. As DNA, the CDR3 is TGCGCCAGCAGCCCGGGACTCACCCCCTCCTACGAGCAGTACTTC. It translates to CASSPGLTPSYEQYF.

CDR3 bases: TGTGCCAGCAGCAACACAACAGGGGTAACCCAACCCAATAGCAATCAGCCCCAGCATTTT. Translating it yields CASSNTTGVTQPNSNQPQHF. The chain carries TRBV14 and TRBJ1-5; TRBD1 agrees at 7 bases. The CDR3 spans 20 residues. Trimming cost V 5 bases and J 0 bases; bases outside gene matches: 19. Germline loops: CDR1 SGHDN, CDR2 FVKESK.

The chain recombines TRBV2 with TRBJ2-1; D call uncertain. V shed 5 bases and J shed 0 bases, with 11 bases lying between them. CDR1 SNHLY and CDR2 FYNNEI come from the germline V gene. The CDR3 consists of 15 residues. The CDR3 loop is CASSSPVNSYNEQFF. CDR3 DNA: TGTGCCAGCAGTAGCCCGGTTAACTCCTACAATGAGCAGTTCTTC.

The rearrangement joins TRBV6-5 to TRBJ2-7; 10 bases line up with TRBD1. This CDR3 has 15 amino acids. The V and J ends lost 6 bases and 6 bases, in that order; junction bases with no gene match: 11. The germline CDR1 and CDR2 sequences are MNHEY and SVGAGI. CDR3 loop: CASRLNRDRGSEQYF. The CDR3 DNA is TGTGCCAGCAGACTCAACCGGGACAGGGGATCCGAGCAGTACTTC.

As for this clone: Other DNA sequences in the same sample also yield this CDR3. The chain couples TRBV5-1 to TRBJ2-7; no firm D call. This CDR3 is 12 amino acids long. V was trimmed by 2 bases and J by 4 bases, leaving 7 bases between them. Germline V lookup: CDR1 SGHRS, CDR2 YFSETQ. The chain's CDR3 is CASSFDGYEQYF. The CDR3 DNA is TGCGCCAGCAGCTTCGACGGGTACGAGCAGTACTTC.

The genes are TRBV27 and TRBJ1-6; D gene unclear. The ends were cut back, 8 bases at V and 6 bases at J, with 5 bases in the middle. Germline V gene sequence: CDR1 MNHEY, CDR2 SMNVEV (reference sequence). This CDR3 is built from 11 residues. CDR3 bases: TGTGCCAGCGGAATTAATTCACCCCTCCACTTT. Residues: CASGINSPLHF.

Comments on this clone: The sample carries other DNA sequences with the same CDR3. This chain joins TRBV7-2 and TRBJ2-3, with D possibly being TRBD2 (5 bases). Germline V CDR1 and CDR2: SGHTA, FQGNSA. The CDR3 spans 11 residues. Trimming shortened V by 6 bases and J by 4 bases, and 5 bases separated the two germline ends. The CDR3 DNA follows: TGTGCCAGCAGACTAGCAGATACGCAGTATTTT. Translated: CASRLADTQYF. The full variable domain, completed using reference TRBV7-2 and TRBJ2-3, is GAGVSQSPSNKVTEKGKDVELRCDPISGHTALYWYRQSLGQGLEFLIYFQGNSAPDKSGLPSDRFSAERTGGSVSTLTIQRTQQEDSAVYLCASRLADTQYFGPGTRLTVL.

The chain employs TRBV5-1 and TRBJ1-6, with no clear D. The germline CDR1 and CDR2 sequences are SGHRS and YFSETQ. Trimming pared 4 bases from V and 7 bases from J, leaving 18 bases between. The CDR3 is 16 residues long. As DNA, the CDR3 is TGCGCCAGCAGCCTGTTTGGTGAGCCAGGCAATTCACCCCTCCACTTT. It specifies CASSLFGEPGNSPLHF.

The V and J genes are TRBV19 and TRBJ1-5; D gene ambiguous. With 3 bases removed from V and 5 bases from J, the gap between germline ends came to 8 bases. This CDR3 has 13 residues. Germline assignment: CDR1 LNHDA and CDR2 SQIVND (reference sequence). The DNA for the CDR3 is TGTGCCAGTAGTATCAACGGGTATCAGCCCCAGCATTTT. This sequence encodes CASSINGYQPQHF.

CDR3 protein: CASRDRGYEQFF. Written as DNA, the CDR3 is TGTGCCAGCAGGGACAGGGGGTATGAGCAGTTCTTC. The V call is TRBV6-6, the J call TRBJ2-1, with TRBD1 matching over 10 bases. J was trimmed by 8 bases and V by 6 bases; bases with no gene match: 1. The V gene's germline CDR1 is MNHNY and CDR2 SVGAGI (reference sequence). The CDR3 covers 12 residues.

This chain connects TRBV6-5 to TRBJ2-1; tentative D call: TRBD1 (6 bases). CDR1 is MNHEY and CDR2 is SVGAGI in the germline V gene. V dropped 8 bases and J dropped 2 bases, with 16 bases sitting between them. The CDR3 covers 15 residues. CDR3 sequence (DNA): TGTGCCAGCTCCTCTGAGGGGGAACCCTACAATGAGCAGTTCTTC. It specifies CASSSEGEPYNEQFF.

Note on this clone: This specimen includes other DNA sequences encoding the same CDR3. V and J are TRBV6-5 and TRBJ2-7; 8 bases match TRBD1. Germline trimming cut 0 bases from V and 0 bases from J; bases unmatched to any gene: 1. Germline V gives CDR1 MNHEY, CDR2 SVGAGI. This CDR3 comprises 15 residues. This CDR3 reads CASSYSTGDSYEQYF. For the CDR3, the DNA is TGTGCCAGCAGTTACTCGACAGGGGACTCCTACGAGCAGTACTTC.

This clone was recorded only once. One end of the junction varies from germline; a read error may be responsible. The chain uses TRBV9 and TRBJ2-2; TRBD1 matches 10 bases. This CDR3 is built from 16 residues. The germline CDR1 and CDR2 sequences are SGDLS and YYNGEE. CDR3 amino acids: CASSPKGQGNAGELFF. The CDR3, as DNA: TGTGCCAGCAGCCCTAAGGGACAGGGGAACGCCGGGGAGCTGTTTTTT.